Below are 17 T cell receptor beta chains sequenced from a single sample in a study of blood T cell repertoires in COVID-19. This table comes from immunoSEQ multiplex PCR, and its TCRdb copy is limited to in-frame clones, with some not included. The sample holds around 350,000 clones, around 84% seen once. Sequencing was carried out using peripheral blood. The source is a human donor in a cohort sampled during active COVID-19.

This chain connects TRBV24-1 to TRBJ2-1; 9 bases match TRBD1. The CDR3 runs to 19 residues. Trimming took 3 bases from V and 1 from J; bases not matched to a gene: 12. Germline V gene sequence: CDR1 KGHDR, CDR2 SFDVKD. The CDR3 is CATSDASPGQGTSYNEQFF. The CDR3, as DNA: TGTGCCACCAGTGATGCTTCCCCGGGACAGGGAACGTCCTACAATGAGCAGTTCTTC.

This sequence joins TRBV5-1 and TRBJ2-5, with D possibly TRBD1 on 5 matching bases. The ends were cut back, 4 bases at V and 2 bases at J, with 12 bases in the middle. Germline values: CDR1 SGHRS, CDR2 YFSETQ. The CDR3 contains 14 residues. The CDR3 here is CASSRRQGQETQYF. As DNA, the CDR3 is TGCGCCAGCAGCCGCCGCCAGGGACAAGAGACCCAGTACTTC.

This clone was found once. J is TRBJ1-2 and V is TRBV7-8, with D tentatively TRBD1 (5 bases). Trimming stripped 4 bases from V and 8 bases from J, with 20 bases between. Germline assignment: CDR1 SGHVS and CDR2 FQNEAQ. The CDR3 covers 15 residues. The CDR3 DNA reads as TGTGCCAGCAGCTCAGGCTTACAGGACCCTAGGGGCTACACCTTC. Protein: CASSSGLQDPRGYTF.

In its sample, this clone was seen once. V usage is TRBV9 and J usage is TRBJ1-1; 8 bases align to TRBD1. Looked up from germline, CDR1 is SGDLS and CDR2 is YYNGEE. The CDR3 length is 14 residues. V trimming: 0 bases; J trimming: 4 bases; junction bases outside the gene matches: 2. The CDR3 DNA reads TGTGCCAGCAGCGTAGATACAGGGGGCACTGAAGCTTTCTTT. This gives the protein CASSVDTGGTEAFF. Looking up the rest from reference TRBV9 and TRBJ1-1 gives the full variable domain: DSGVTQTPKHLITATGQRVTLRCSPRSGDLSVYWYQQSLDQGLQFLIQYYNGEERAKGNILERFSAQQFPDLHSELNLSSLELGDSALYFCASSVDTGGTEAFFGQGTRLTVV.

The chain combines TRBV5-1 with TRBJ1-6; D is possibly TRBD1 (6 bases). Trimming left V 0 bases short and J 9 bases short, with 13 bases between. The CDR3 has 15 residues. CDR1 SGHRS and CDR2 YFSETQ come from the germline V gene. CDR3 region: CASSLGLLGGSPLHF. The CDR3, as DNA: TGCGCCAGCAGCTTGGGCCTTTTAGGGGGTTCACCCCTCCACTTT.

This clone showed up just once. The genes are TRBV10-3 and TRBJ1-2, with a tentative D call TRBD1 (5 bases). The length of the CDR3 is 14 residues. V lost 0 bases to trimming and J lost 4 bases, with 9 bases between them. Germline V lookup: CDR1 ENHRY, CDR2 SYGVKD. The CDR3 protein is CAISESGEGYGYTF. The CDR3 bases are TGTGCCATCAGTGAGTCGGGGGAGGGCTATGGCTACACCTTC.

The CDR3 DNA reads as TGCACCAGCAGCCAAGATAATACAGCCCATAGCAATCAGCCCCAGCATTTT. Translated: CTSSQDNTAHSNQPQHF. This chain links TRBV1 with TRBJ1-5; TRBD1 was called by the table and not checked on the DNA. TRBV1 has pseudogene status. The CDR3 length is 17 residues.

This clone was picked up a small number of times. CDR3 region: CASKFEGAPGNTIYF. The CDR3 bases are TGTGCCAGCAAATTTGAGGGGGCGCCGGGAAACACCATATATTTT. The rearrangement joins TRBV2 to TRBJ1-3; 7 bases are shared with TRBD1. The CDR3 spans 15 residues. Trimming removed 7 bases from V and 4 bases from J; junction bases left unmatched: 10. Germline values: CDR1 SNHLY, CDR2 FYNNEI.

This clone was found a few times. The chain has TRBV29-1 and TRBJ1-1; D gene ambiguous. This CDR3 has 11 amino acids. Trimming cost V 7 bases and J 7 bases, with 13 bases left between them. The V gene's germline CDR1 is SQVTM and CDR2 ANQGSEA. CDR3 sequence reads: CSALDSYEAFF. The CDR3 DNA reads TGCAGCGCTCTGGACTCCTATGAAGCTTTCTTT.

V is TRBV28 and J is TRBJ2-7; TRBD2 might be the D (5 bases). Germline CDR1 MDHEN, CDR2 SYDVKM. This CDR3 contains 14 residues. The ends were cut back, 2 bases at V and 4 bases at J, with 12 bases in the middle. The CDR3 DNA reads as TGTGCCAGCAGTTTACGGACTCGTTTTTACGAGCAGTACTTC. Protein sequence: CASSLRTRFYEQYF.

CDR3 sequence (DNA): TGTGCCAGCAGCGTTGCAGGGGGCTCTGGAAACACCATATATTTT. Residues: CASSVAGGSGNTIYF. The chain combines TRBV5-4 with TRBJ1-3, with 7 nucleotides matching TRBD1. V was pared by 4 bases and J by 0 bases, with 4 bases of the junction left unmatched. The CDR3 extends over 15 amino acids. Germline values: CDR1 SGHNT, CDR2 YYREEE (reference sequence).

The chain couples TRBV30 to TRBJ1-4; TRBD1 matches 7 bases. This CDR3 has 14 residues. Losses at the gene ends were 6 bases for V and 3 bases for J; bases not matched to a gene: 7. Germline V gene lookup returns CDR1 GTSNPN and CDR2 SVGIG (reference sequence). CDR3 protein: CACTPGQSNEKLFF. The CDR3 DNA follows: TGTGCCTGTACGCCGGGACAGTCTAATGAAAAACTGTTTTTT.

The chain recombines TRBV7-3 with TRBJ1-2; D is perhaps TRBD1 (5 bases). Trimming took 5 bases from V and 4 from J, leaving 8 bases between them. CDR3 length equals 12 residues. Germline values: CDR1 SGHTA, CDR2 FQGTGA. In DNA form, the CDR3 reads TGTGCCAGCAGCCTCGACAGCTATGGCTACACCTTC. This sequence encodes CASSLDSYGYTF.

In DNA form, the CDR3 reads TGTGCCAGTTATGACAGGGAATCGGACATTCAGTACTTC. This gives the protein CASYDRESDIQYF. V and J are TRBV28 and TRBJ2-4; 7 bases agree with TRBD1. CDR3 length: 13 amino acids. The V segment lost 9 bases and the J segment 8 bases; nucleotides outside the gene matches: 10. Germline V lookup: CDR1 MDHEN, CDR2 SYDVKM.

Only one count was recorded for this clone. The chain employs TRBV9 and TRBJ2-3; 13 nucleotides align to TRBD2. The CDR3 is 18 amino acids. The germline V gene has CDR1 SGDLS and CDR2 YYNGEE. The trim removed 1 base at V and 7 bases at J, leaving 12 bases unmatched. CDR3 DNA sequence: TGTGCCAGCAGCGTATGGGGGACTAGCGGGGCCAACCCTCATACGCAGTATTTT. Protein: CASSVWGTSGANPHTQYF.

This chain connects TRBV5-4 to TRBJ2-7; 9 nucleotides line up with TRBD2. This CDR3 region has 16 residues. With V trimmed by 0 bases and J by 5 bases, 9 bases remained unmatched. In germline, CDR1 is SGHNT, CDR2 YYREEE (reference sequence). Here the CDR3 reads CASSLGGALAGNEQYF. The CDR3 DNA is TGTGCCAGCAGCTTGGGGGGGGCCCTAGCGGGAAACGAGCAGTACTTC.

The chain recombines TRBV19 with TRBJ1-5; 7 bases match TRBD1. This CDR3 region has 18 residues. CDR1 and CDR2 from the germline V gene are LNHDA and SQIVND (reference sequence). Trimming took 6 bases from V and 3 from J; bases not matched to a gene: 17. DNA of the CDR3: TGTGCCAGTAGACGGGCGGTGGGGGCGGGACAGATCAATCAGCCCCAGCATTTT. The encoded protein is CASRRAVGAGQINQPQHF. The complete variable domain, with remaining parts taken from reference TRBV19 and TRBJ1-5, reads DGGITQSPKYLFRKEGQNVTLSCEQNLNHDAMYWYRQDPGQGLRLIYYSQIVNDFQKGDIAEGYSVSREKKESFPLTVTSAQKNPTAFYLCASRRAVGAGQINQPQHFGDGTRLSIL.